The 8 T cell receptor beta chains below were found in one sample sequenced in a study of blood T cell repertoires in COVID-19. TCRdb keeps only in-frame clones here, not all; method: immunoSEQ multiplex PCR. The top ten hold less than 30% of the sample, which has about 120,000 clones, 80% to 90% seen once. The sample was peripheral blood. These receptors were collected from a woman in her 70s with acute or convalescent COVID-19.

The rearrangement uses TRBV6-5 and TRBJ1-1, with D hard to call. Trimming pared 3 bases from V and 1 base from J, leaving 12 bases between. Germline CDR1 and CDR2: MNHEY and SVGAGI. The CDR3 length is 15 residues. The CDR3: CASSYGADWNTEAFF. CDR3 bases: TGTGCCAGCAGTTATGGCGCAGACTGGAACACTGAAGCTTTCTTT.

The chain uses TRBV5-1 and TRBJ1-1; D is possibly TRBD1 (5 bases). The V end lost 0 bases, the J end lost 3 bases, and 15 bases lay between the germline ends. The CDR3 loop spans 16 amino acids. The germline gives CDR1 SGHRS, CDR2 YFSETQ. CDR3 in DNA: TGCGCCAGCAGCTTGGATGGGGGGTTCTTATACACTGAAGCTTTCTTT. Translated: CASSLDGGFLYTEAFF.

The rearrangement joins TRBV28 to TRBJ2-1, with TRBD1 matching 9 bases. Germline V gene data show CDR1 as MDHEN and CDR2 as SYDVKM. The CDR3 length is 15 residues. Unmatched junction bases numbered 10, after V lost 5 bases and J lost 8 bases. Here the CDR3 DNA reads TGTGCCAGCAGTGCGCCGGGACAGGGTCCCCATGAGCAGTTCTTC. It is translated as CASSAPGQGPHEQFF.

The chain uses TRBV5-1 and TRBJ1-6; D remains ambiguous. Deletions cut 4 bases from V and 6 bases from J, with 8 bases between. The germline CDR1 and CDR2 sequences are SGHRS and YFSETQ. The CDR3 has 13 residues. The CDR3 sequence: CASSGGFNSPLHF. In DNA, the CDR3 is TGCGCCAGCAGCGGCGGGTTTAATTCACCCCTCCACTTT.

This chain joins TRBV2 and TRBJ1-5; TRBD1 matches at 10 bases. CDR1 is SNHLY, CDR2 FYNNEI, per germline. This CDR3 is built from 14 residues. Trimming at V came to 8 bases and at J to 5 bases, leaving 6 bases not matched to a gene. The CDR3 is CASLAGTGDQPQHF. As DNA, the CDR3 is TGTGCCAGCCTAGCGGGGACAGGGGATCAGCCCCAGCATTTT.

The rearrangement uses TRBV6-6 and TRBJ1-1; TRBD1 agrees at 7 bases. The length of the CDR3 is 13 residues. Germline V gene lookup returns CDR1 MNHNY and CDR2 SVGAGI (reference sequence). Trimming cost V 6 bases and J 4 bases; bases outside gene matches: 5. The CDR3 loop is CASSPDRLTEAFF. CDR3 bases: TGTGCCAGCAGCCCGGACAGGCTCACTGAAGCTTTCTTT.

This clone was seen just once. This chain joins TRBV5-1 and TRBJ1-3, with 7 nucleotides matching TRBD1. Germline values: CDR1 SGHRS, CDR2 YFSETQ. The ends lost 4 bases at V and 2 bases at J; junction bases unmatched: 9. The CDR3 runs 16 residues. The CDR3 loop is CASSLTTGDPGNTIYF. For the CDR3, the DNA is TGCGCCAGCAGCCTTACTACAGGGGATCCTGGAAACACCATATATTTT. Full variable domain (rest looked up from reference TRBV5-1 and TRBJ1-3): KAGVTQTPRYLIKTRGQQVTLSCSPISGHRSVSWYQQTPGQGLQFLFEYFSETQRNKGNFPGRFSGRQFSNSRSEMNVSTLELGDSALYLCASSLTTGDPGNTIYFGEGSWLTVV.

The chain combines TRBV7-2 with TRBJ1-6; D remains ambiguous. The length of the CDR3 is 12 residues. Germline CDR1 SGHTA, CDR2 FQGNSA. Deletions cut 6 bases from V and 10 bases from J, with 10 bases between. The CDR3 spells CASSPRESPLHF. Here the CDR3 DNA reads TGTGCCAGCAGTCCCCGGGAGTCACCCCTCCACTTT.